The 24 T cell receptor beta chains listed next were all sequenced from one sample in a study of cytomegalovirus exposure and HLA in healthy donors. The primer mix had 60 Vbeta and 13 Jbeta primers. Generated by immunoSEQ multiplex PCR, the TCRdb table keeps only in-frame clones and is missing some. The sample gives over 110,000 clones, roughly three quarters of which show up once; roughly 2.9% is in the top ten. Material for sequencing was PBMCs. Receptor source: a female donor in good health and CMV-seronegative.

The CDR3, as DNA: TGTGCCTGGAGTATCAACTACTCCGGGACACCTAGAAATGGCTACACCTTC. It specifies CAWSINYSGTPRNGYTF. The gene calls are TRBV30 and TRBJ1-2; a weak D match, TRBD1 (6 bases). CDR3 length: 17 amino acids. Germline-derived CDR1 and CDR2 are GTSNPN and SVGIG (reference sequence). V was pared by 2 bases and J by 6 bases, with 25 bases between.

V and J are TRBV5-1 and TRBJ1-5; the D is unclear. Germline-derived CDR1 and CDR2 are SGHRS and YFSETQ. V lost 1 base to trimming and J lost 5 bases, with 7 bases between them. The CDR3 runs to 13 residues. The CDR3 DNA follows: TGCGCCAGCAGCTTGTTCGGGGATCAGCCCCAGCATTTT. Translated: CASSLFGDQPQHF.

The chain joins TRBV28 to TRBJ2-5; 7 nucleotides agree with TRBD1. Unmatched junction bases numbered 6, after V lost 6 bases and J lost 5 bases. The germline V gene has CDR1 MDHEN and CDR2 SYDVKM. The CDR3 is 13 residues long. The CDR3 nucleotides read TGTGCCAGCAGGCAAGGGGGCAGGGAGACCCAGTACTTC. Translated: CASRQGGRETQYF.

The chain links TRBV14 to TRBJ2-7; D call uncertain. Germline V lookup: CDR1 SGHDN, CDR2 FVKESK. This CDR3 has 15 amino acids. V lost 4 bases to trimming and J lost 0 bases, with 13 bases between them. CDR3 amino acids: CASSPLDSNSYEQYF. The CDR3 bases are TGTGCCAGCAGCCCCTTAGACTCGAACTCCTACGAGCAGTACTTC.

This clone was seen just once. This chain connects TRBV11-2 to TRBJ1-6; 7 bases are shared with TRBD1. Trimming cost V 6 bases and J 8 bases; bases outside gene matches: 4. CDR1 is SGHAT and CDR2 is FQNNGV in the germline V gene. CDR3 length: 13 amino acids. Here the CDR3 DNA reads TGTGCCAGCAGAAGACAGGGTTATTCACCCCTCCACTTT. Translating gives CASRRQGYSPLHF.

The chain couples TRBV7-9 to TRBJ2-1, with a tentative D call TRBD1 (6 bases). In germline, CDR1 is SEHNR, CDR2 FQNEAQ (reference sequence). The germline V and J ends were trimmed by 6 bases and 1 base, with 13 bases remaining between them. The CDR3 loop spans 15 amino acids. CDR3 sequence: CASRVGQPSYNEQFF. CDR3 DNA: TGTGCCAGCAGGGTCGGACAGCCTTCCTACAATGAGCAGTTCTTC.

This clone was detected only once. V and J are TRBV28 and TRBJ1-5; 8 nucleotides align to TRBD1. Germline CDR1 is MDHEN and CDR2 is SYDVKM. The CDR3 totals 16 residues. With V trimmed by 0 bases and J by 2 bases, 3 bases remained unmatched. In DNA form, the CDR3 reads TGTGCCAGCAGTTTATGGACAGGGGTCCGCAATCAGCCCCAGCATTTT. This codes for CASSLWTGVRNQPQHF.

The chain employs TRBV28 and TRBJ2-1; a possible D gene is TRBD1 (6 bases). V was shortened by 4 bases and J by 3 bases, with 13 bases between the two germline ends. This CDR3 has 15 amino acids. Germline assignment: CDR1 MDHEN and CDR2 SYDVKM. CDR3 in amino acids: CASSSLGDNYNEQFF. The CDR3 bases are TGTGCCAGCAGTTCTCTAGGGGACAACTACAATGAGCAGTTCTTC.

The chain combines TRBV18 with TRBJ2-5; 10 positions match TRBD1. Trimming at V came to 9 bases and at J to 6 bases, leaving 10 bases not matched to a gene. Per germline, CDR1 KGHSH and CDR2 LQKENI. The CDR3 consists of 14 residues. DNA of the CDR3: TGTGCCAGTCAGACAGGGGGCGCTCGGAAGACCCAGTACTTC. It specifies CASQTGGARKTQYF.

The V gene is TRBV6-5, the J gene TRBJ1-5; D gene uncertain. V was pared by 0 bases and J by 4 bases, with 7 bases between. The germline CDR1 and CDR2 sequences are MNHEY and SVGAGI. The CDR3 loop spans 14 amino acids. The CDR3 sequence: CASSYSFMNQPQHF. DNA of the CDR3: TGTGCCAGCAGTTACTCGTTTATGAATCAGCCCCAGCATTTT.

Comments on this clone: The germline gene is not matched at one end of the junction; a read error may be the cause. The chain combines TRBV2 with TRBJ1-2, with D maybe TRBD1 (5 bases). CDR3 length: 15 amino acids. Germline V gene data show CDR1 as SNHLY and CDR2 as FYNNEI. For the CDR3, the DNA is TGTGCCAGCAGTGTTGGCTTCAGGGCTAACTATGGCTACCCCTTC. Protein: CASSVGFRANYGYPF.

This rearrangement joins TRBV6-1 to TRBJ2-3; D gene unclear. This CDR3 has 11 residues. V was cut by 7 bases and J by 7 bases, with 9 bases left in between. CDR1 and CDR2 (germline): MNHNS, SASEGT. CDR3 region: CASTVSNTQYF. CDR3 sequence (DNA): TGTGCCAGCACGGTATCTAATACGCAGTATTTT.

V gene TRBV19 combines with J gene TRBJ2-3, with 12 bases identical to TRBD2. The CDR3 length is 16 residues. The germline V gene encodes CDR1 LNHDA and CDR2 SQIVND (reference sequence). The V segment lost 5 bases and the J segment 2 bases; nucleotides outside the gene matches: 5. The CDR3 region is CASSDLAGGYTDTQYF. The CDR3 nucleotides are TGTGCCAGTAGTGATCTAGCGGGGGGGTACACAGATACGCAGTATTTT.

This rearrangement joins TRBV7-8 to TRBJ2-6, with D maybe TRBD2 (6 bases). CDR1 and CDR2 from the germline V gene are SGHVS and FQNEAQ. V gave up 0 bases and J gave up 0 bases, with 6 bases separating them. CDR3 length: 16 amino acids. The CDR3 DNA is TGTGCCAGCAGCTTAGCGGGGGGCTCTGGGGCCAACGTCCTGACTTTC. Its protein product is CASSLAGGSGANVLTF.

This sequence joins TRBV9 and TRBJ2-1, with 7 bases fitting TRBD2. This CDR3 contains 17 residues. V was clipped by 0 bases and J by 5 bases; unmatched bases: 11. Germline CDR1 is SGDLS and CDR2 is YYNGEE. The CDR3 loop is CASSVGLGRGSNNEQFF. Written as DNA, the CDR3 is TGTGCCAGCAGCGTAGGCCTGGGGCGGGGGAGCAACAATGAGCAGTTCTTC. Based on the CDR3 plus reference TRBV9 and TRBJ2-1, the full variable domain is DSGVTQTPKHLITATGQRVTLRCSPRSGDLSVYWYQQSLDQGLQFLIQYYNGEERAKGNILERFSAQQFPDLHSELNLSSLELGDSALYFCASSVGLGRGSNNEQFFGPGTRLTVL.

This clone was found once. V gene TRBV28 combines with J gene TRBJ2-1, with TRBD2 matching 9 bases. The V gene's germline CDR1 is MDHEN and CDR2 SYDVKM. The ends lost 7 bases at V and 5 bases at J; junction bases unmatched: 12. The CDR3 loop spans 16 amino acids. DNA for the CDR3: TGTGCCAGCACCTTTCTTAGCGGGGGCTATAACAATGAGCAGTTCTTC. As protein: CASTFLSGGYNNEQFF. Supplemented by reference TRBV28 and TRBJ2-1, the full variable domain reads DVKVTQSSRYLVKRTGEKVFLECVQDMDHENMFWYRQDPGLGLRLIYFSYDVKMKEKGDIPEGYSVSREKKERFSLILESASTNQTSMYLCASTFLSGGYNNEQFFGPGTRLTVL.

J is TRBJ2-1 and V is TRBV27; 10 nucleotides align to TRBD1. The trim removed 4 bases at V and 5 bases at J, leaving 8 bases unmatched. The CDR3 covers 16 residues. Germline V gene data show CDR1 as MNHEY and CDR2 as SMNVEV (reference sequence). The CDR3 nucleotides are TGTGCCAGCAGTTCACCGGGACAGGGGCCCCACAATGAGCAGTTCTTC. Translated, it gives CASSSPGQGPHNEQFF.

Regarding this clone: Other DNA variants within this sample encode the same CDR3. The V gene is TRBV4-1, the J gene TRBJ1-3; weak D call: TRBD1 (6 bases). The CDR3 has 15 residues. V was trimmed by 0 bases and J by 4 bases, leaving 10 bases between them. CDR1 is MGHRA, CDR2 YSYEKL, per germline. In nucleotides, the CDR3 is TGCGCCAGCAGCCAAGATAGGGGGTCCGGAAACACCATATATTTT. Its translation is CASSQDRGSGNTIYF.

DNA of the CDR3: TGTGCCTGGAGTGCGGGGACAGGGATTCCCTACGAGCAGTACTTC. Protein product: CAWSAGTGIPYEQYF. The chain has TRBV30 and TRBJ2-7, with 9 bases identical to TRBD1. CDR3 length equals 15 residues. V dropped 1 base and J dropped 2; count of bases not matched to a gene: 6. Per the germline V gene, CDR1 is GTSNPN and CDR2 is SVGIG (reference sequence).

This chain links TRBV7-9 with TRBJ1-2; D is perhaps TRBD1 (5 bases). Trimming left V 5 bases short and J 6 bases short, with 10 bases between. CDR3 length: 12 residues. Per the germline V gene, CDR1 is SEHNR and CDR2 is FQNEAQ (reference sequence). CDR3 protein: CASSGRDDGYTF. CDR3 sequence (DNA): TGTGCCAGCAGCGGCAGGGATGATGGCTACACCTTC.

This clone was counted a single time. The V and J genes are TRBV7-9 and TRBJ2-3, with D perhaps TRBD1 (7 bases). CDR1 is SEHNR and CDR2 is FQNEAQ in the germline V gene (reference sequence). The CDR3 loop spans 15 amino acids. Trimming removed 5 bases at V and 2 bases at J, with 14 bases between. The CDR3 is CASSQAGQHTDTQYF. The CDR3 region has the DNA TGTGCCAGCAGCCAGGCGGGACAGCACACAGATACGCAGTATTTT.

The V and J genes are TRBV5-1 and TRBJ1-2; 10 nucleotides match TRBD1. The CDR3 runs to 16 residues. The germline V gene encodes CDR1 SGHRS and CDR2 YFSETQ. The J segment lost 2 bases and the V segment lost 0 bases, leaving 4 bases of the junction unmatched. DNA of the CDR3: TGCGCCAGCAGCTTGGTTGGGACAGGGGCCAACTATGGCTACACCTTC. Translation gives CASSLVGTGANYGYTF.

CDR3 in amino acids: CATPAPHGGAHTGELFF. CDR3 in DNA: TGTGCCACCCCCGCACCCCACGGGGGGGCACATACCGGGGAGCTGTTTTTT. The J gene is TRBJ2-2, the V gene TRBV28; TRBD2 matches at 8 bases. The CDR3 sequence is 17 residues long. V lost 10 bases, J lost 5 bases, and 18 bases stayed unmatched. Germline V gene sequence: CDR1 MDHEN, CDR2 SYDVKM. The full variable domain, with the rest looked up from reference TRBV28 and TRBJ2-2, is DVKVTQSSRYLVKRTGEKVFLECVQDMDHENMFWYRQDPGLGLRLIYFSYDVKMKEKGDIPEGYSVSREKKERFSLILESASTNQTSMYLCATPAPHGGAHTGELFFGEGSRLTVL.

This clone was counted between two and nine times. V is TRBV5-1 and J is TRBJ2-1; TRBD1 matches at 9 bases. V gave up 4 bases and J gave up 6 bases; unmatched junction bases: 2. CDR1 SGHRS and CDR2 YFSETQ come from the germline V gene. This CDR3 has 13 amino acids. The CDR3 is CASSRDRVNEQFF. CDR3 coding DNA: TGCGCCAGCAGCCGGGACAGGGTCAATGAGCAGTTCTTC.